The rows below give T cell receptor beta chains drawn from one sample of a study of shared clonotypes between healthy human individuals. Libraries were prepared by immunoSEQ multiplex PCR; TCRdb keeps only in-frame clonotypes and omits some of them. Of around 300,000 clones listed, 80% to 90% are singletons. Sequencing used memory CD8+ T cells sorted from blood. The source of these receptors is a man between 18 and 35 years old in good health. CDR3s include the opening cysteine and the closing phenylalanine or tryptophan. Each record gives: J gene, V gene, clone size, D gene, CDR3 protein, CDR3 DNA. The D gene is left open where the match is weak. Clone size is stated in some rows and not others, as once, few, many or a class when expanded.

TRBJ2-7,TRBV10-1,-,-,CASSEWPTSEQYF,TGCGCCAGCAGTGAATGGCCGACCTCGGAGCAGTACTTC
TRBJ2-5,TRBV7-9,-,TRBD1,CASSPRTGRKAQYF,TGTGCCAGCAGCCCTAGGACAGGGAGGAAGGCCCAGTACTTC
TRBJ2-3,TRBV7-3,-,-,CASSSSDYTQYF,TGTGCCAGCAGCTCGTCGGACTATACGCAGTATTTT
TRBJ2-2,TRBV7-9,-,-,CASSPRAAAKTGELFF,TGTGCCAGCAGCCCTCGGGCGGCCGCGAAAACCGGGGAGCTGTTTTTT
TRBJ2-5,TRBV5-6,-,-,CASSLGGGLGETQYF,TGTGCCAGCAGTCTGGGCGGCGGCTTGGGAGAGACCCAGTACTTC
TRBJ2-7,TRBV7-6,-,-,CASSFAVRGREGGYEQYF,TGTGCCAGCAGCTTTGCCGTTCGGGGAAGGGAAGGGGGCTACGAGCAGTACTTC
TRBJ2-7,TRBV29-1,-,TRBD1,CSVDSDRGSYEQYF,TGCAGCGTTGATTCCGACAGGGGCTCCTACGAGCAGTACTTC
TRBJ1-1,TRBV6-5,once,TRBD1,CASSYRGPLAEAFF,TGTGCCAGCAGTTACAGGGGGCCCTTAGCTGAAGCTTTCTTT
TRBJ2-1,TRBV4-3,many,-,CASSRGRGNQEQFF,TGCGCCAGCAGCCGGGGCCGGGGGAATCAGGAGCAGTTCTTC
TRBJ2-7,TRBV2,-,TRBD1,CAGFSGQISYEQYF,TGTGCCGGATTTTCGGGACAGATCTCCTACGAGCAGTACTTC
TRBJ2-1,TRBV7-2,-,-,CASSLGADEQFF,TGTGCCAGCAGCTTAGGGGCGGATGAGCAGTTCTTC
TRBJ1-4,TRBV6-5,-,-,CASSYGGSPNEKLFF,TGTGCCAGCAGTTACGGAGGGTCGCCTAATGAAAAACTGTTTTTT
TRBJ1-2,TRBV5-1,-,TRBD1,CASSLAGGNYGYTF,TGCGCCAGCAGCTTGGCAGGGGGTAACTATGGCTACACCTTC
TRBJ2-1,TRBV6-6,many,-,CASSYGGEQFF,TGTGCCAGCAGTTACGGTGGTGAGCAGTTCTTC
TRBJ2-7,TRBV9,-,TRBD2,CASSVNSGRPYEQYF,TGTGCCAGCAGCGTTAATAGCGGGCGCCCCTACGAGCAGTACTTC
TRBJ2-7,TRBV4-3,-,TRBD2,CASSQGLAGVDEQYF,TGCGCCAGCAGCCAGGGACTAGCGGGAGTCGACGAGCAGTACTTC
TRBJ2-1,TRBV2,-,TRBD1,CASGTGAENEQFF,TGTGCCAGTGGGACAGGGGCAGAAAATGAGCAGTTCTTC
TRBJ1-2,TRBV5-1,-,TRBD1,CASSQPSGGNYGYTF,TGCGCCAGCAGCCAACCATCAGGGGGGAACTATGGCTACACCTTC
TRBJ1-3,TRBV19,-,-,CASSRRDGGNTIYF,TGTGCCAGTAGTCGCCGGGACGGTGGAAACACCATATATTTT
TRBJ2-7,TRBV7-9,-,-,CASSFVSAYEQYF,TGTGCCAGCAGCTTCGTCAGCGCCTACGAGCAGTACTTC
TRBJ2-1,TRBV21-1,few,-,CARPLAGGPWDEQFF,TGTGCCAGACCTCTAGCGGGGGGGCCCTGGGATGAGCAGTTCTTC
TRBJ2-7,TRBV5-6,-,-,CASSGDSDEQYF,TGTGCCAGCAGCGGGGACTCTGACGAGCAGTACTTC
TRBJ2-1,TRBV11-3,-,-,CASSSSGAHYNEQFF,TGTGCCAGCAGCTCGTCAGGTGCTCACTACAATGAGCAGTTCTTC
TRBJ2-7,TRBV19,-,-,CASREGSHYEQYF,TGTGCCAGTAGAGAGGGCAGCCACTACGAGCAGTACTTC
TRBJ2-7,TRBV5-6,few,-,CASSPAEGLSYEQYF,TGTGCCAGCAGTCCGGCGGAGGGCCTGTCCTACGAGCAGTACTTC
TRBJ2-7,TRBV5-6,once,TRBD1,CASRCPRGQGPLEQYF,TGTGCCAGCAGATGCCCTCGGGGACAGGGGCCCCTCGAGCAGTACTTC
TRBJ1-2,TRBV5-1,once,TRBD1,CASSIDPGGNSGYTF,TGCGCCAGCAGCATAGACCCAGGGGGCAATAGCGGCTACACCTTC
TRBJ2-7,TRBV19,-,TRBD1,CASSIIPGGLREQYF,TGTGCCAGTAGTATAATTCCAGGGGGCCTAAGGGAGCAGTACTTC
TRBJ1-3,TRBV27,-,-,CASSSSGSGNTIYF,TGTGCCAGCAGTTCGAGCGGGTCTGGAAACACCATATATTTT
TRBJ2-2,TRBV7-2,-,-,CASSPLAGELFF,TGTGCCAGCAGCCCATTGGCCGGGGAGCTGTTTTTT
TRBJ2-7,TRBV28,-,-,CASRPPGDNNEQYF,TGTGCCAGCAGGCCCCCGGGGGACAACAACGAGCAGTACTTC
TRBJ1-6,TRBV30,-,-,CAWRGRDGLSPLHF,TGTGCCTGGAGGGGAAGGGACGGGCTTTCACCCCTCCACTTT
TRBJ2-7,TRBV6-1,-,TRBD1,CASSGSMGQVWYEQYF,TGTGCCAGCAGTGGATCCATGGGACAGGTTTGGTACGAGCAGTACTTC
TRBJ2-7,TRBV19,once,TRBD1,CASSFGDRSSYEQYF,TGTGCCAGTAGCTTCGGGGACAGGAGCTCCTACGAGCAGTACTTC
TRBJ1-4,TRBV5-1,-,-,CASSLFQSGLANEKLFF,TGCGCCAGCAGCTTGTTCCAGAGTGGCCTTGCTAATGAAAAACTGTTTTTT
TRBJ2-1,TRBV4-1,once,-,CASSQDLVILEQFF,TGCGCCAGCAGCCAAGACTTGGTGATACTCGAGCAGTTCTTC
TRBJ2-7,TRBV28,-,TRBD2,CASSRAGGIYEQYF,TGTGCCAGCAGCCGGGCGGGGGGGATTTACGAGCAGTACTTC
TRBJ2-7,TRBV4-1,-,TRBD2,CASSGLAGVGEQYF,TGCGCCAGCTCAGGACTAGCGGGAGTGGGAGAGCAGTACTTC
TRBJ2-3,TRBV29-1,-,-,CSVERQGSRISTDTQYF,TGCAGCGTTGAAAGGCAGGGTTCCCGTATAAGCACAGATACGCAGTATTTT
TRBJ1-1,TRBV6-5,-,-,CASSYGGPIDTEAFF,TGTGCCAGCAGTTACGGGGGTCCAATCGACACTGAAGCTTTCTTT
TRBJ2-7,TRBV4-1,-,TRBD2,CASSHGTSGTYEQYF,TGCGCCAGCAGCCACGGGACTAGCGGTACCTACGAGCAGTACTTC
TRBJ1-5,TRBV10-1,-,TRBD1,CASSEGDRGFGNQPQHF,TGCGCCAGCAGTGAAGGGGACAGGGGTTTTGGCAATCAGCCCCAGCATTTT
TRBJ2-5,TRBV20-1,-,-,CSAEETQYF,TGCAGTGCCGAAGAGACCCAGTACTTC
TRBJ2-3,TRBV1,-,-,CTSSQDPRGQSTDTQYF,TGCACCAGCAGCCAAGATCCTCGCGGCCAAAGCACAGATACGCAGTATTTT
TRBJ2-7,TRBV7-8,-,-,CASSLEWDGSLEQYF,TGTGCCAGCAGCTTAGAGTGGGACGGCTCCCTCGAGCAGTACTTC